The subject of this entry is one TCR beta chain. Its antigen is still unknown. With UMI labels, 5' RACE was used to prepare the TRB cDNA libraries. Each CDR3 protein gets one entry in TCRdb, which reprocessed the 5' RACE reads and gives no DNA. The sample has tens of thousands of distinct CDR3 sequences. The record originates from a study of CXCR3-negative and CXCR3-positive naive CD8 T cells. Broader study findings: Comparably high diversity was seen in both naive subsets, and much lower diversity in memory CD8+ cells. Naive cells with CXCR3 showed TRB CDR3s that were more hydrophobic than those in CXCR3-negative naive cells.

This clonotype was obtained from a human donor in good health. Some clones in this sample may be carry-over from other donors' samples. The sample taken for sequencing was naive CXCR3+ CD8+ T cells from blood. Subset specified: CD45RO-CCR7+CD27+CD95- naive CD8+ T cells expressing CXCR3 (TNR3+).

The CDR3 is CASSLKGTEAFF. V usage is TRBV7-9 and J usage is TRBJ1-1. The CDR3 sequence is 12 residues long. The germline gives CDR1 SEHNR, CDR2 FQNEAQ (reference sequence). Full variable domain (outside the CDR3, taken from reference TRBV7-9 and TRBJ1-1): DTGVSQNPRHKITKRGQNVTFRCDPISEHNRLYWYRQTLGQGPEFLTYFQNEAQLEKSRLLSDRFSAERPKGSFSTLEIQRTEQGDSAMYLCASSLKGTEAFFGQGTRLTVV.